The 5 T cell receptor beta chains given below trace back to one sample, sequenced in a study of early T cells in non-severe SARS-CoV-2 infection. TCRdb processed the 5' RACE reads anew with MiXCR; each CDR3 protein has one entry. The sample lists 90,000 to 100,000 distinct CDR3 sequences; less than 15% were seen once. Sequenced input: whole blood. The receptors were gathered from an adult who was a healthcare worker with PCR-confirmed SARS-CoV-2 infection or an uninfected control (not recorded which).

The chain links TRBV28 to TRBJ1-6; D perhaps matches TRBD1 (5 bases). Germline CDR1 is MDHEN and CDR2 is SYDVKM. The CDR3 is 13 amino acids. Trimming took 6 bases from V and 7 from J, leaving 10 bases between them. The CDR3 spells CASRAGENSPLHF. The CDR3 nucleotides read TGTGCCAGCAGGGCGGGGGAGAATTCACCCCTCCACTTT.

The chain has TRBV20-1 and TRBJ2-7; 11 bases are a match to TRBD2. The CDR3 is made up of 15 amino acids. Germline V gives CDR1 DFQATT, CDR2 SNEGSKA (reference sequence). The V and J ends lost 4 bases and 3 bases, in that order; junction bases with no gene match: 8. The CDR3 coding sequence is TGCAGTGCTACCCGACTAGCGGGGAGCTACTACGAGCAGTACTTC. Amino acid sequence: CSATRLAGSYYEQYF.

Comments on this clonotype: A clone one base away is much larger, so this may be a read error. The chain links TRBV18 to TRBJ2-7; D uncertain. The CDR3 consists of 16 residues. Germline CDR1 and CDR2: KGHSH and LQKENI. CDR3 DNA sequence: TGTTCCAGCTCACCAAATAGTGGTTGGCAGTTATACGAGCAGTACTTC. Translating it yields CSSSPNSGWQLYEQYF.

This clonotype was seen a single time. The CDR3 nucleotides read TGTGCCAGCAGTCCCGGACAGGTTTACGAGCAGTACTTC. Its protein is CASSPGQVYEQYF. The chain carries TRBV28 and TRBJ2-7; 7 positions match TRBD1. In germline, CDR1 is MDHEN, CDR2 SYDVKM. This CDR3 comprises 13 residues. Trimming at V came to 5 bases and at J to 4 bases, leaving 5 bases not matched to a gene.

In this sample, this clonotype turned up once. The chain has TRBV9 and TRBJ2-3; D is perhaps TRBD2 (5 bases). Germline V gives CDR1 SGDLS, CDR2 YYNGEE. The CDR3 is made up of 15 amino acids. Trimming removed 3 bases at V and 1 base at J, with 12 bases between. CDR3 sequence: CASSAEGSGTDTQYF. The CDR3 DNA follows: TGTGCCAGCAGCGCCGAGGGAAGTGGCACAGATACGCAGTATTTT.